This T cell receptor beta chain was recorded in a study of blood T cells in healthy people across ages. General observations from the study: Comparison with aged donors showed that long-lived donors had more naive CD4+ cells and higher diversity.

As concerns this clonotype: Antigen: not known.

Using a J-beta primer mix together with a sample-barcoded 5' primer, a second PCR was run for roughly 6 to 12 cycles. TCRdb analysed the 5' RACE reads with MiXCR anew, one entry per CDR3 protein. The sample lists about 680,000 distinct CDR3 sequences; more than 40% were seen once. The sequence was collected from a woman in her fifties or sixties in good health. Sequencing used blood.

This CDR3 reads CASREDRGEQYF. In nucleotides, the CDR3 is TGTGCCAGCAGGGAGGACAGGGGCGAGCAGTACTTC. V is TRBV28 and J is TRBJ2-7, with 9 bases identical to TRBD1. CDR1 MDHEN and CDR2 SYDVKM come from the germline V gene. The CDR3 sequence is 12 residues long. V lost 6 bases and J lost 6; bases outside the gene matches: 3.